This TCR beta chain was obtained from a study of blood T cell repertoires in COVID-19. On the study more broadly: The origin of the acute and convalescent COVID-19 samples was the United States, Italy and Spain.

The J segment lost 9 bases and the V segment lost 6 bases, leaving 6 bases of the junction unmatched. The CDR3 extends over 13 amino acids. The germline V gene has CDR1 MNHNY and CDR2 SVGAGI (reference sequence). Seattle researchers signed up patients amid active infection and tracked them longitudinally. Clones were sequenced by immunoSEQ multiplex PCR, and TCRdb holds only the in-frame ones, with some missing. Here the sample spans about 180,000 clones, around 80% being singletons. The sample taken for sequencing was peripheral blood. The TCR sequence derives from a middle-aged woman with COVID-19, enrolled during active disease. The chain links TRBV6-6 to TRBJ2-1, with TRBD1 matching over 9 bases. The CDR3 here is CASRAQGAGEQFF. The CDR3 bases are TGTGCCAGCAGGGCACAGGGGGCGGGTGAGCAGTTCTTC.